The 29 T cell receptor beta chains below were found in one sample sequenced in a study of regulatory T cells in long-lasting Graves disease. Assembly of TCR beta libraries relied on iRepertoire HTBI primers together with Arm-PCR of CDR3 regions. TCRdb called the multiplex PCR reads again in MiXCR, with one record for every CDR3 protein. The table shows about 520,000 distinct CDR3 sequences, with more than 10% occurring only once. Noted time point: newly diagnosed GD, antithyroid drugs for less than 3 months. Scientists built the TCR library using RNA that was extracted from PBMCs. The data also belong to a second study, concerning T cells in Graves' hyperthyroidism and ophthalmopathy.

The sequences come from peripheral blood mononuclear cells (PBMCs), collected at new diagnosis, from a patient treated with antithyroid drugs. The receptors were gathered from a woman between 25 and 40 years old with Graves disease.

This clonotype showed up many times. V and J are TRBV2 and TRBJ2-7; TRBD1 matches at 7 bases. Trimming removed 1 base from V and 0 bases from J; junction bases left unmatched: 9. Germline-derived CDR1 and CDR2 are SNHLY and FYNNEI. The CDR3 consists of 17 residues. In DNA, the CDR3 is TGTGCCAGCAGTGAAGGGTGGGACAGATTAGTCTCCTACGAGCAGTACTTC. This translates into CASSEGWDRLVSYEQYF.

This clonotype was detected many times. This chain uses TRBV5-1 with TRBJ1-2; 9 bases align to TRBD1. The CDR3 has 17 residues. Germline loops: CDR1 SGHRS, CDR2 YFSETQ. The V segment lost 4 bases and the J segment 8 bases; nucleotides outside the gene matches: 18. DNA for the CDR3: TGCGCCAGCAGCCCGAACCCCGGGACAGGGAGGATAGAGGGCTACACCTTC. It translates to CASSPNPGTGRIEGYTF.

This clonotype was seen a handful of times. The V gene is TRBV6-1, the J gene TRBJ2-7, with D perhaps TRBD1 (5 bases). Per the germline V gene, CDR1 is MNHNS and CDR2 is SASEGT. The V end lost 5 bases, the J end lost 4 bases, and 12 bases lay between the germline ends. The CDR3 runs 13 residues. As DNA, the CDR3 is TGTGCCAGCAGTACAGGACGAGTGTACGAGCAGTACTTC. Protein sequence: CASSTGRVYEQYF.

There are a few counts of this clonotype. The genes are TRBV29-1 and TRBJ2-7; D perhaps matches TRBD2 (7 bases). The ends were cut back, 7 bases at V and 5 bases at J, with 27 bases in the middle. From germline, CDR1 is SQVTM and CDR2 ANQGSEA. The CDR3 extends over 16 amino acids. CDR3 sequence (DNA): TGCAGCGCCGTCGGGAGGAAAGTCGGGGGCCCGAACGAGCAGTACTTC. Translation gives CSAVGRKVGGPNEQYF.

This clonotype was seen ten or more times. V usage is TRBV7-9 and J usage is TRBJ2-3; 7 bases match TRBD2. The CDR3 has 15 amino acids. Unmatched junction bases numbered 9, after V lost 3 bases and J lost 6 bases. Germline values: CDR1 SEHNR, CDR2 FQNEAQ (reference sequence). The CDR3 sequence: CASSLWSGIGDTQYF. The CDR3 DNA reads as TGTGCCAGCAGCTTGTGGAGCGGGATCGGGGATACGCAGTATTTT.

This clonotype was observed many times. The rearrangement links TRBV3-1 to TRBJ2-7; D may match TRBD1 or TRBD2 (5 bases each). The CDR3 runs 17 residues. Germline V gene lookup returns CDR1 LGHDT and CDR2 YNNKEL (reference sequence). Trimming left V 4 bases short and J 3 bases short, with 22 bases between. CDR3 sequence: CASSPQTTRDGSYEQYF. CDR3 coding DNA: TGTGCCAGCAGCCCGCAAACTACCCGGGACGGTAGCTACGAGCAGTACTTC.

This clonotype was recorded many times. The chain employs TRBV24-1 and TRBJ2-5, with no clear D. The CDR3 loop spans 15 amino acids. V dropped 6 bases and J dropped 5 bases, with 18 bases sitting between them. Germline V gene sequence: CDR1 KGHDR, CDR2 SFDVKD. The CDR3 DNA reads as TGTGCCACCAGTTCGACGTGGGGTACTCAGGAGACCCAGTACTTC. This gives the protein CATSSTWGTQETQYF.

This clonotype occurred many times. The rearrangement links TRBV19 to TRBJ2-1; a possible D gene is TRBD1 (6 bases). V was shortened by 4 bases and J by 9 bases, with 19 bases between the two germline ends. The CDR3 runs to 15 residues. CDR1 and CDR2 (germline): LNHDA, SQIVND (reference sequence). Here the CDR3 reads CASSTWDTAAGEQFF. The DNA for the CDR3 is TGTGCCAGTAGTACTTGGGACACCGCGGCTGGTGAGCAGTTCTTC.

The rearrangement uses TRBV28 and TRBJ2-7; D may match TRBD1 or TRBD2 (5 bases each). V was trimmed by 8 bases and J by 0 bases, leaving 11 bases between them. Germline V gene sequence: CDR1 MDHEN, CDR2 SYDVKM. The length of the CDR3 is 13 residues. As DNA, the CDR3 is TGTGCCAGCGTGGGGGAGTCCTCCTACGAGCAGTACTTC. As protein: CASVGESSYEQYF.

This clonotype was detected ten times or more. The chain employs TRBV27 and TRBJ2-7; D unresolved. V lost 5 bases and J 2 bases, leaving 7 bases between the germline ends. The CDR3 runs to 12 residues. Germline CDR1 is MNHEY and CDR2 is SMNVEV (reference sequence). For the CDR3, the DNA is TGTGCCAGCAGTCCTAATACCTACGAGCAGTACTTC. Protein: CASSPNTYEQYF.

DNA of the CDR3: TGTGCCAGCGACAATTCTAAAGTGAGCAATTCACCCCTCCACTTT. Translation: CASDNSKVSNSPLHF. The chain has TRBV19 and TRBJ1-6; D not resolved. CDR1 and CDR2 from the germline V gene are LNHDA and SQIVND (reference sequence). Trimming shortened V by 9 bases and J by 7 bases, and 19 bases separated the two germline ends. This CDR3 has 15 residues.

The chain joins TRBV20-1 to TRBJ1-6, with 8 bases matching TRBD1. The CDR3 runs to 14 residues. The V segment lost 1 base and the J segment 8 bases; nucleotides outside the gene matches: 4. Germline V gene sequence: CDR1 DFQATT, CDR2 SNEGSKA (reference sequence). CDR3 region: CSARAGGIYSPLHF. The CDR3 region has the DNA TGCAGTGCTAGAGCAGGGGGCATCTATTCACCCCTCCACTTT.

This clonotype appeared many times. The DNA for the CDR3 is TGTGCCAGCAGCCAGGGACTAGCGGGACCCTCCTACAATGAGCAGTTCTTC. Residues: CASSQGLAGPSYNEQFF. The chain employs TRBV11-2 and TRBJ2-1, with 13 nucleotides matching TRBD2. The length of the CDR3 is 17 residues. Germline assignment: CDR1 SGHAT and CDR2 FQNNGV. V lost 5 bases to trimming and J lost 0 bases; unmatched junction nucleotides: 4.

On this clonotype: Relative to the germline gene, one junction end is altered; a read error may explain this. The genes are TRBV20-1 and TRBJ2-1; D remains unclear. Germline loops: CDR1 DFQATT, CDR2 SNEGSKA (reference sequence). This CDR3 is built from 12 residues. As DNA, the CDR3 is TGCAGTGCGGGTAGGGTCTACGATGAGCAGTTCTTC. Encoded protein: CSAGRVYDEQFF.

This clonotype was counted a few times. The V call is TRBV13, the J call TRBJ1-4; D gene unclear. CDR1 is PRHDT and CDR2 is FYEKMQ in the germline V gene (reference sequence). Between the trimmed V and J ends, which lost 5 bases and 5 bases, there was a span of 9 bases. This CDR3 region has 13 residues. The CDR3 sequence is CASSPSRNEKLFF. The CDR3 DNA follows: TGTGCCAGCAGCCCCTCGCGCAATGAAAAACTGTTTTTT.

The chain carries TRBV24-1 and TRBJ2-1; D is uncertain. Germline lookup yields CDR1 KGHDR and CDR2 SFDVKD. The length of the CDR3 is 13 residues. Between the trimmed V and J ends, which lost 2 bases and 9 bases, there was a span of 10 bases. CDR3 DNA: TGTGCCACCAGTGATTCAACGGGCATTGAGCAGTTCTTC. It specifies CATSDSTGIEQFF.

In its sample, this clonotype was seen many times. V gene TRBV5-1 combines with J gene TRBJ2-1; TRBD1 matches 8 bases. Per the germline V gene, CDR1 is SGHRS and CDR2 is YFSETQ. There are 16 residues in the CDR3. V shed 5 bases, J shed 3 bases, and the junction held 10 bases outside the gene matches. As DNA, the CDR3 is TGCGCCAGCAGACCCTTCCGACAGGGGAGCTACAATGAGCAGTTCTTC. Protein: CASRPFRQGSYNEQFF.

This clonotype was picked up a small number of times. The CDR3 sequence: CASSLVNGYTGELFF. CDR3 in DNA: TGTGCCAGCAGCTTGGTAAACGGATACACCGGGGAGCTGTTTTTT. The genes are TRBV5-6 and TRBJ2-2, with unresolved D. The CDR3 spans 15 residues. In germline, CDR1 is SGHDT, CDR2 YYEEEE. V lost 0 bases and J 3 bases, leaving 9 bases between the germline ends.

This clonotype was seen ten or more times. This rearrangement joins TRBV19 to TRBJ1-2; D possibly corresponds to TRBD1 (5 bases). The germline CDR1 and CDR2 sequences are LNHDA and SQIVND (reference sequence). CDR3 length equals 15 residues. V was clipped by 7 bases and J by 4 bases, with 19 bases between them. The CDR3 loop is CASNAQGWTFYGYTF. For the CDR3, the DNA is TGTGCCAGTAATGCTCAGGGTTGGACCTTCTATGGCTACACCTTC.

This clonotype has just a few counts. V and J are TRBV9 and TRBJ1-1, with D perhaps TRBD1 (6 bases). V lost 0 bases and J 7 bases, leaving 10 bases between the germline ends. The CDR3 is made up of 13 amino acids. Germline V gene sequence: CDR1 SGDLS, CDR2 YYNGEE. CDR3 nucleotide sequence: TGTGCCAGCAGCGTAGGGGGCAGGGGTGAAGCTTTCTTT. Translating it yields CASSVGGRGEAFF.

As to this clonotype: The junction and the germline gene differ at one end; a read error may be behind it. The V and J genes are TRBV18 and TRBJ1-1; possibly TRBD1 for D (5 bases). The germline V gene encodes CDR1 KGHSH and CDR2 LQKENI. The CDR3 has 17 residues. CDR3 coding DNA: TGTGCCTGCTCACCTCCGGCAGGGTTACCAAGGAACACTGAAGCTTTCTTT. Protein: CACSPPAGLPRNTEAFF.

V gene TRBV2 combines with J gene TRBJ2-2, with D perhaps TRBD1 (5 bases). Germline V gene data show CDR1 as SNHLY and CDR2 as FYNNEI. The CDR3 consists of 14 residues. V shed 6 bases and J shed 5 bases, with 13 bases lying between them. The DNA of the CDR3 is TGTGCCAGCAGAGAGACAGAGACTACCGGGGAGCTGTTTTTT. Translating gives CASRETETTGELFF. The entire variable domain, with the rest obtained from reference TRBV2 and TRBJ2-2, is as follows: EPEVTQTPSHQVTQMGQEVILRCVPISNHLYFYWYRQILGQKVEFLVSFYNNEISEKSEIFDDQFSVERPDGSNFTLKIRSTKLEDSAMYFCASRETETTGELFFGEGSRLTVL.

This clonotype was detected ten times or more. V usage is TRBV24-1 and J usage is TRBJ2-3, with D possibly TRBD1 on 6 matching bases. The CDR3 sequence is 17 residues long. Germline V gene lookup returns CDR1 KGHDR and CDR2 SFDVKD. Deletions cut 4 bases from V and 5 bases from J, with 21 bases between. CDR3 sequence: CATSDPLGTTQRDTQYF. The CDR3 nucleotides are TGTGCCACCAGTGACCCCCTGGGGACAACCCAGCGAGATACGCAGTATTTT.

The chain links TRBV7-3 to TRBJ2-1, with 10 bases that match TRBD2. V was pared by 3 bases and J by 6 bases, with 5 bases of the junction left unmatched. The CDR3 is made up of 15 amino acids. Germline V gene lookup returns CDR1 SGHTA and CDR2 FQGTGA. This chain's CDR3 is CASSFSSGGSNEQFF. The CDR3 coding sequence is TGTGCCAGCAGCTTCTCTAGCGGGGGTTCCAATGAGCAGTTCTTC.

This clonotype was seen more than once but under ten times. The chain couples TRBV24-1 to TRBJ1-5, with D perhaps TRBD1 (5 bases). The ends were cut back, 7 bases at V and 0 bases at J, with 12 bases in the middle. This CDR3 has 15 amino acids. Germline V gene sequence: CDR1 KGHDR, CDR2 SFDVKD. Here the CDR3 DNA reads TGTGCCACCAGCGGGACCGGAGATAGCAATCAGCCCCAGCATTTT. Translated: CATSGTGDSNQPQHF.

The CDR3 region has the DNA TGTGCCAGCAGTTTAATTCCCCGATACAATGAGCAGTTCTTC. It is translated as CASSLIPRYNEQFF. The chain combines TRBV28 with TRBJ2-1; D uncertain. Germline V gene sequence: CDR1 MDHEN, CDR2 SYDVKM. This CDR3 region has 14 residues. V lost 2 bases to trimming and J lost 4 bases, with 9 bases between them.

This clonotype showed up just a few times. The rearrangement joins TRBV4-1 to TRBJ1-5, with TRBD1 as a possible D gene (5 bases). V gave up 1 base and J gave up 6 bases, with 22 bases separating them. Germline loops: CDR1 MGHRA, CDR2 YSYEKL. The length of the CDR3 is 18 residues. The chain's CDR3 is CASSQATGGGREGQPQHF. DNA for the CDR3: TGCGCCAGCAGCCAAGCGACGGGTGGCGGCAGGGAGGGTCAGCCCCAGCATTTT.

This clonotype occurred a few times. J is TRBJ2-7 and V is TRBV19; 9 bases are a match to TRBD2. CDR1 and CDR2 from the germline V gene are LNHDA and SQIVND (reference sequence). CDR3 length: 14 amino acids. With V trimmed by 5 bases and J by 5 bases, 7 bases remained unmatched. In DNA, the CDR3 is TGTGCCAGTAGTGTGGTAGCGGGAGTCCACGAGCAGTACTTC. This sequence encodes CASSVVAGVHEQYF.

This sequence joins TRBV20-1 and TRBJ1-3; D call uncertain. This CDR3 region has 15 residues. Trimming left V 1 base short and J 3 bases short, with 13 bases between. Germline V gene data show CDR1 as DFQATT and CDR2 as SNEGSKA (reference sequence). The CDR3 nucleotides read TGCAGTGCTAGAGCCTTGAGAGGAATTGGAAACACCATATATTTT. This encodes CSARALRGIGNTIYF.